One and the same sample provided the 14 T cell receptor beta chains below, sequenced in a study of cytomegalovirus exposure and HLA in healthy donors. The PCR used 60 Vbeta and 13 Jbeta primers. The method was immunoSEQ multiplex PCR; TCRdb's version includes in-frame clones alone and lacks a portion of them. The table lists over 100,000 clones, 76% of them singletons. The sample was PBMCs. The receptors here all came from a young woman in good health and CMV-seropositive.

This clone is a singleton in its sample. The chain recombines TRBV18 with TRBJ2-1, with D possibly TRBD1 on 5 matching bases. Germline CDR1 is KGHSH and CDR2 is LQKENI. The CDR3 is made up of 16 amino acids. The ends were cut back, 1 base at V and 6 bases at J, with 16 bases in the middle. The CDR3, as DNA: TGTGCCAGCTCACCACAGACAGCCCTGTTCGTCAATGAGCAGTTCTTC. This sequence encodes CASSPQTALFVNEQFF.

The chain links TRBV28 to TRBJ1-2, with no clear D. The germline V gene has CDR1 MDHEN and CDR2 SYDVKM. The V gene lost 7 bases and the J gene lost 13 bases, with 22 bases spanning the gap. This CDR3 is built from 13 residues. The CDR3 sequence: CASKTTNLEGSTF. In DNA, the CDR3 is TGTGCCAGCAAAACTACCAACTTGGAGGGTTCCACCTTC.

This clone was counted a single time. This sequence joins TRBV9 and TRBJ2-1, with 7 bases that match TRBD1. The germline V gene has CDR1 SGDLS and CDR2 YYNGEE. V shed 0 bases, J shed 7 bases, and the junction held 4 bases outside the gene matches. The CDR3 totals 14 residues. CDR3 coding DNA: TGTGCCAGCAGCGTAGAGACAGGGCGAAATGAGCAGTTCTTC. This codes for CASSVETGRNEQFF.

The V gene is TRBV6-1, the J gene TRBJ2-7; possible D gene TRBD2, 6 bases. CDR3 length equals 12 residues. V was cut by 6 bases and J by 3 bases, with 9 bases left in between. CDR1 and CDR2 (germline): MNHNS, SASEGT. DNA of the CDR3: TGTGCCAGCAGCCCGACTAGCTACGAGCAGTACTTC. Protein: CASSPTSYEQYF.

The rearrangement links TRBV21-1 to TRBJ2-7; the table's D gene call, TRBD2, was not cross checked with the DNA. TRBV21-1 is flagged as a pseudogene. CDR3 length equals 16 residues. Here the CDR3 reads CASSKTSFSSGGEQYF. CDR3 bases: TGTGCCAGCAGCAAAACGTCCTTTTCGAGCGGGGGCGAGCAGTACTTC.

This rearrangement joins TRBV9 to TRBJ2-1, with a weak D call TRBD2 (6 bases). V lost 1 base and J lost 0, with 8 bases in between. The CDR3 contains 15 residues. Per germline, CDR1 SGDLS and CDR2 YYNGEE. CDR3 sequence (DNA): TGTGCCAGCAGCGTACTAGCGACCTCCTACAATGAGCAGTTCTTC. Protein: CASSVLATSYNEQFF.

This rearrangement joins TRBV14 to TRBJ2-5; the D gene is possibly TRBD1 (5 bases). Between the trimmed V and J ends, which lost 1 base and 4 bases, there was a span of 7 bases. The V gene's germline CDR1 is SGHDN and CDR2 FVKESK. The CDR3 contains 13 residues. CDR3 loop: CASSQGRVETQYF. The CDR3 nucleotides are TGTGCCAGCAGCCAAGGCAGGGTAGAGACCCAGTACTTC.

The chain employs TRBV7-3 and TRBJ2-3; D uncertain. Trimming left V 5 bases short and J 0 bases short, with 12 bases between. The CDR3 consists of 15 residues. From germline, CDR1 is SGHTA and CDR2 FQGTGA. The CDR3 region has the DNA TGTGCCAGCAGCCCCTTCGCCGGGAGCACAGATACGCAGTATTTT. Amino acids: CASSPFAGSTDTQYF.

In DNA form, the CDR3 reads TGTGCCAGCAGCTTAGGGGTCTACGGGGTAGCTTTCTTT. This encodes CASSLGVYGVAFF. V gene TRBV7-3 combines with J gene TRBJ1-1; no firm D call. The V end was cut by 2 bases, the J end by 10 bases, with 14 bases between. The CDR3 consists of 13 residues. Germline V gene data show CDR1 as SGHTA and CDR2 as FQGTGA.

The gene calls are TRBV19 and TRBJ1-1; 9 positions agree with TRBD1. With V trimmed by 5 bases and J by 1 base, 5 bases remained unmatched. The CDR3 spans 15 residues. Germline CDR1 is LNHDA and CDR2 is SQIVND (reference sequence). For the CDR3, the DNA is TGTGCCAGTAGTCTCCAGGGACAGGGGAACACTGAAGCTTTCTTT. This codes for CASSLQGQGNTEAFF.

V gene TRBV6-5 combines with J gene TRBJ1-2, with D unresolved. This CDR3 region has 14 residues. The V and J ends lost 6 bases and 3 bases respectively, with 14 bases between them. Germline assignment: CDR1 MNHEY and CDR2 SVGAGI. CDR3 in amino acids: CASSTPGSYYGYTF. CDR3 sequence (DNA): TGTGCCAGCAGCACGCCCGGGTCGTACTATGGCTACACCTTC.

This chain uses TRBV15 with TRBJ1-4; the match to TRBD1 covers 8 bases. CDR3 size: 17 residues. Germline CDR1 reads LNHNV; CDR2 reads YYDKDF (reference sequence). The V segment lost 0 bases and the J segment 5 bases; nucleotides outside the gene matches: 8. The CDR3 DNA sequence: TGTGCCACCAGCAGAGATCGCGGACAGGGATGGAATGAAAAACTGTTTTTT. Translating gives CATSRDRGQGWNEKLFF.

There are a few counts of this clone. The CDR3 DNA reads TGTGCCTGGAGTCGCAGGGCTTTTTACGAGCAGTACTTC. This codes for CAWSRRAFYEQYF. This chain joins TRBV30 and TRBJ2-7, with D perhaps matching TRBD1 (5 bases). CDR1 is GTSNPN, CDR2 SVGIG, per germline (reference sequence). The ends were cut back, 2 bases at V and 4 bases at J, with 12 bases in the middle. The CDR3 is 13 residues long.

The rearrangement uses TRBV19 and TRBJ1-5; unclear D gene. This CDR3 has 15 amino acids. Trimming took off 3 bases at V and 9 bases at J, with 18 bases between the two ends. Germline V gives CDR1 LNHDA, CDR2 SQIVND (reference sequence). Written as DNA, the CDR3 is TGTGCCAGTAGTATCGGTGTCACTGTTGAGGGGCCCCAGCATTTT. Its translation: CASSIGVTVEGPQHF.